Listed here are 30 T cell receptor beta chains from one sample, sequenced in a study of T cells after yellow fever vaccination. TCRdb used MiXCR to reprocess the 5' RACE reads, holding one entry per CDR3 protein. The table shows just under 600,000 distinct CDR3 sequences, with approximately 13% occurring only once. Source: PBMCs, taken on the day of the yellow fever booster vaccination. Source of these receptors: a man aged 30-40 years who received the YFV17D yellow fever vaccine.

Only a few counts were recorded for this clonotype. The chain joins TRBV4-3 to TRBJ1-4; D may be TRBD1 (5 bases). Trimming removed 0 bases from V and 5 bases from J, with 13 bases in between. The CDR3 totals 16 residues. The germline gives CDR1 LGHNA, CDR2 YSLEER. As DNA, the CDR3 is TGCGCCAGCAGCCAAGATCGGGGCAGACTGAATGAAAAACTGTTTTTT. Translation gives CASSQDRGRLNEKLFF.

V gene TRBV5-1 combines with J gene TRBJ1-1; 8 bases are a match to TRBD1. Germline CDR1 is SGHRS and CDR2 is YFSETQ. The length of the CDR3 is 15 residues. The V segment lost 3 bases and the J segment 4 bases; nucleotides outside the gene matches: 8. The CDR3 protein is CASSWSGQASTEAFF. The CDR3 nucleotides are TGCGCCAGCAGCTGGTCGGGACAGGCGAGCACTGAAGCTTTCTTT.

The gene calls are TRBV7-8 and TRBJ1-2, with unresolved D. CDR1 and CDR2 (germline): SGHVS, FQNEAQ. Between the trimmed V and J ends, which lost 4 bases and 0 bases, there was a span of 12 bases. The CDR3 length is 15 residues. The chain's CDR3 is CASSSVGITNYGYTF. CDR3 DNA: TGTGCCAGCAGCTCCGTCGGAATAACTAACTATGGCTACACCTTC.

The V gene is TRBV2, the J gene TRBJ2-3, with 11 bases fitting TRBD2. This CDR3 has 18 residues. Germline CDR1 and CDR2: SNHLY and FYNNEI. This CDR3 is CTFCSRSGRGGFTDTQYF. Here the CDR3 DNA reads TGTACCTTCTGCTCCCGTAGCGGGAGGGGGGGGTTCACAGATACGCAGTATTTT. Full variable domain (missing parts from reference TRBV2 and TRBJ2-3): EPEVTQTPSHQVTQMGQEVILRCVPISNHLYFYWYRQILGQKVEFLVSFYNNEISEKSEIFDDQFSVERPDGSNFTLKIRSTKLEDSAMYFCTFCSRSGRGGFTDTQYFGPGTRLTVL.

This clonotype was counted only a few times. This chain links TRBV9 with TRBJ1-1; D is unresolved. Looked up from germline, CDR1 is SGDLS and CDR2 is YYNGEE. With 4 bases removed from V and 1 base from J, the gap between germline ends came to 8 bases. The CDR3 contains 13 residues. In DNA, the CDR3 is TGTGCCAGCAGCAGGGAAAGGAACACTGAAGCTTTCTTT. It translates to CASSRERNTEAFF.

The chain combines TRBV6-5 with TRBJ2-6; the D is unclear. Trimming removed 7 bases at V and 0 bases at J, with 13 bases between. Germline-derived CDR1 and CDR2 are MNHEY and SVGAGI. The CDR3 loop spans 16 amino acids. The DNA of the CDR3 is TGTGCCAGCATACTCGACGGAGCCTCTGGGGCCAACGTCCTGACTTTC. This encodes CASILDGASGANVLTF.

This clonotype has only a few counts. This chain uses TRBV3-1 with TRBJ1-2, with TRBD1 matching 7 bases. Germline loops: CDR1 LGHDT, CDR2 YNNKEL (reference sequence). This CDR3 region has 16 residues. The V and J ends lost 0 bases and 5 bases, in that order; junction bases with no gene match: 9. The DNA for the CDR3 is TGTGCCAGCAGCCAAGAGTGGGCCAGGGGGTTTTATGGCTACACCTTC. It is translated as CASSQEWARGFYGYTF.

V gene TRBV20-1 combines with J gene TRBJ2-7; 7 positions match TRBD1. The germline V gene encodes CDR1 DFQATT and CDR2 SNEGSKA (reference sequence). There are 14 residues in the CDR3. V was clipped by 1 base and J by 2 bases; unmatched bases: 5. The DNA of the CDR3 is TGCAGTGCTAGAGGGACAGGTAGGACCTACGAGCAGTACTTC. Protein: CSARGTGRTYEQYF.

This clonotype has just a few counts. This chain connects TRBV10-3 to TRBJ2-3; TRBD1 matches 8 bases. This CDR3 is built from 16 residues. Germline V gene sequence: CDR1 ENHRY, CDR2 SYGVKD. Germline trimming cut 5 bases from V and 0 bases from J; bases unmatched to any gene: 7. CDR3 region: CAISSQTGVSTDTQYF. CDR3 sequence (DNA): TGTGCCATCAGTTCTCAGACAGGGGTTAGCACAGATACGCAGTATTTT.

The chain combines TRBV20-1 with TRBJ2-1; D gene ambiguous. Trimming took off 0 bases at V and 0 bases at J, with 12 bases between the two ends. Germline V gives CDR1 DFQATT, CDR2 SNEGSKA (reference sequence). The CDR3 is made up of 16 amino acids. This CDR3 reads CSARDVTHSSYNEQFF. CDR3 nucleotide sequence: TGCAGTGCTAGAGATGTGACCCACAGCTCCTACAATGAGCAGTTCTTC.

This clonotype has a handful of counts. The chain joins TRBV27 to TRBJ2-1; TRBD2 matches 7 bases. This CDR3 region has 13 residues. Germline V lookup: CDR1 MNHEY, CDR2 SMNVEV (reference sequence). The V segment lost 1 base and the J segment 10 bases; nucleotides outside the gene matches: 4. CDR3 protein: CASSLYLGGEQFF. The CDR3 DNA is TGTGCCAGCAGTTTATATCTGGGAGGGGAGCAGTTCTTC.

V gene TRBV10-3 combines with J gene TRBJ2-1; TRBD1 might be the D (6 bases). Trimming pared 3 bases from V and 6 bases from J, leaving 9 bases between. The CDR3 is 13 amino acids. CDR1 and CDR2 from the germline V gene are ENHRY and SYGVKD. CDR3 DNA: TGTGCCATCAGTGAAAAACAGGGCAATGAGCAGTTCTTC. This gives the protein CAISEKQGNEQFF.

The chain couples TRBV5-1 to TRBJ2-7; TRBD1 matches at 7 bases. Germline V lookup: CDR1 SGHRS, CDR2 YFSETQ. This CDR3 spans 14 amino acids. With V trimmed by 2 bases and J by 3 bases, 5 bases remained unmatched. DNA for the CDR3: TGCGCCAGCAGCTTTTTAGGGACAGACTACGAGCAGTACTTC. Residues: CASSFLGTDYEQYF.

V and J are TRBV20-1 and TRBJ2-7, with D perhaps TRBD1 or TRBD2 (5 bases each). V was trimmed by 7 bases and J by 5 bases, leaving 12 bases between them. The germline V gene encodes CDR1 DFQATT and CDR2 SNEGSKA (reference sequence). There are 11 residues in the CDR3. The CDR3 here is CSVNLGHEQYF. CDR3 DNA sequence: TGCAGTGTCAACTTGGGACACGAGCAGTACTTC.

This clonotype was found many times. V gene TRBV6-1 combines with J gene TRBJ2-3, with D unclear. The CDR3 contains 13 residues. Germline V gene lookup returns CDR1 MNHNS and CDR2 SASEGT. Trimming removed 8 bases from V and 1 base from J, with 10 bases in between. The CDR3 region is CASAPGGTDTQYF. In nucleotides, the CDR3 is TGTGCCAGCGCCCCCGGAGGCACAGATACGCAGTATTTT.

This chain connects TRBV19 to TRBJ2-7; D assignment may be TRBD1 or TRBD2 (6 bases each). In germline, CDR1 is LNHDA, CDR2 SQIVND (reference sequence). V dropped 6 bases and J dropped 3 bases, with 15 bases sitting between them. The CDR3 extends over 14 amino acids. As DNA, the CDR3 is TGTGCCAGTAGCAGTGCCAGGGGACTCTACGAGCAGTACTTC. The encoded protein is CASSSARGLYEQYF.

The sample holds a few counts of this clonotype. The chain uses TRBV6-1 and TRBJ2-1, with 8 bases matching TRBD2. This CDR3 comprises 17 residues. The ends lost 7 bases at V and 2 bases at J; junction bases unmatched: 13. Germline CDR1 reads MNHNS; CDR2 reads SASEGT. CDR3 protein: CASTPRTSSGTYNEQFF. In nucleotides, the CDR3 is TGTGCCAGCACCCCCCGGACTAGCTCGGGAACCTACAATGAGCAGTTCTTC.

In its sample, this clonotype was seen a few times. The chain has TRBV5-5 and TRBJ2-1; 10 nucleotides agree with TRBD2. The V gene's germline CDR1 is SGHKS and CDR2 YYEKEE (reference sequence). V was pared by 1 base and J by 10 bases, with 5 bases of the junction left unmatched. This CDR3 region has 14 residues. CDR3 in DNA: TGTGCCAGCAGCTTGTCTAGCGGGAGTGGGGAGCAGTTCTTC. Protein: CASSLSSGSGEQFF.

CDR3 amino acids: CASSLVLAMGETQYF. CDR3 in DNA: TGCGCCAGCAGCTTGGTACTAGCCATGGGAGAGACCCAGTACTTC. This chain joins TRBV5-1 and TRBJ2-5; TRBD2 is a possible D gene (6 bases). The CDR3 runs to 15 residues. The germline gives CDR1 SGHRS, CDR2 YFSETQ. V was clipped by 0 bases and J by 4 bases, with 13 bases between them.

This clonotype was counted a few times. V usage is TRBV29-1 and J usage is TRBJ2-6; D remains ambiguous. The CDR3 spans 15 residues. V was cut by 1 base and J by 0 bases, with 7 bases left in between. The germline V gene encodes CDR1 SQVTM and CDR2 ANQGSEA. This chain's CDR3 is CSVEGLNSGANVLTF. CDR3 sequence (DNA): TGCAGCGTTGAAGGTCTGAACTCTGGGGCCAACGTCCTGACTTTC.

This clonotype came up a few times. The genes are TRBV2 and TRBJ2-7, with no clear D. The CDR3 contains 15 residues. Trimming cost V 3 bases and J 5 bases, with 17 bases left between them. Germline CDR1 is SNHLY and CDR2 is FYNNEI. This CDR3 reads CASSDVSSERHEQYF. For the CDR3, the DNA is TGTGCCAGCAGTGACGTGTCCTCAGAACGGCACGAGCAGTACTTC.

This clonotype appeared a few times. The V gene is TRBV5-1, the J gene TRBJ2-5; 10 bases agree with TRBD2. V gave up 0 bases and J gave up 5 bases; unmatched junction bases: 10. The CDR3 loop spans 17 amino acids. CDR1 and CDR2 (germline): SGHRS, YFSETQ. CDR3 sequence reads: CASSLAIASGSLETQYF. DNA of the CDR3: TGCGCCAGCAGCTTGGCCATCGCTAGCGGGAGTCTTGAGACCCAGTACTTC.

This clonotype was seen more than once but under ten times. The chain links TRBV5-1 to TRBJ2-7, with a weak D call TRBD1 (5 bases). Trimming took 5 bases from V and 0 from J, leaving 15 bases between them. The CDR3 spans 15 residues. Per the germline V gene, CDR1 is SGHRS and CDR2 is YFSETQ. This CDR3 is CASRFLTDISYEQYF. CDR3 DNA sequence: TGCGCCAGCAGATTCCTGACAGACATCTCCTACGAGCAGTACTTC. Combining the CDR3 with reference TRBV5-1 and TRBJ2-7 gives the whole variable domain KAGVTQTPRYLIKTRGQQVTLSCSPISGHRSVSWYQQTPGQGLQFLFEYFSETQRNKGNFPGRFSGRQFSNSRSEMNVSTLELGDSALYLCASRFLTDISYEQYFGPGTRLTVT.

The chain employs TRBV5-6 and TRBJ2-3; 10 bases align to TRBD2. The germline V gene has CDR1 SGHDT and CDR2 YYEEEE. The CDR3 length is 17 residues. V lost 6 bases, J lost 5 bases, and 15 bases stayed unmatched. The CDR3 DNA sequence: TGTGCCAGCATGGTTGGAGCGGGAGGGCCAGTATTAGATACGCAGTATTTT. Translating gives CASMVGAGGPVLDTQYF.

CDR3 protein: CATAQTSGTYEQYF. The CDR3 nucleotides read TGTGCCACCGCCCAGACTAGCGGTACCTACGAGCAGTACTTC. V is TRBV12-3 or TRBV12-4 and J is TRBJ2-7; TRBD2 aligns across 9 bases. Trimming took 10 bases from V and 2 from J; bases not matched to a gene: 9. This CDR3 region has 14 residues.

This clonotype was counted between two and nine times. The chain carries TRBV6-1 and TRBJ2-7; 15 bases match TRBD2. The V gene's germline CDR1 is MNHNS and CDR2 SASEGT. This CDR3 has 17 residues. V was clipped by 6 bases and J by 2 bases; unmatched bases: 8. CDR3 nucleotides: TGTGCCAGCAGGCCCTGGACTAGCGGGAGGGAAACCTACGAGCAGTACTTC. As protein: CASRPWTSGRETYEQYF.

The genes are TRBV7-2 and TRBJ2-1, with TRBD1 matching over 7 bases. The CDR3 has 15 residues. J was trimmed by 4 bases and V by 1 base; bases with no gene match: 4. In germline, CDR1 is SGHTA, CDR2 FQGNSA. CDR3 residues: CASSLGGQSYNEQFF. CDR3 DNA: TGTGCCAGCAGCTTAGGGGGACAGAGTTACAATGAGCAGTTCTTC. The full variable domain, rest sourced from reference TRBV7-2 and TRBJ2-1, is GAGVSQSPSNKVTEKGKDVELRCDPISGHTALYWYRQSLGQGLEFLIYFQGNSAPDKSGLPSDRFSAERTGGSVSTLTIQRTQQEDSAVYLCASSLGGQSYNEQFFGPGTRLTVL.

The V gene is TRBV6-5, the J gene TRBJ2-3; 8 bases fit TRBD2. CDR1 is MNHEY and CDR2 is SVGAGI in the germline V gene. The CDR3 loop spans 15 amino acids. The ends lost 4 bases at V and 0 bases at J; junction bases unmatched: 3. The chain's CDR3 is CASSFRTSSTDTQYF. Written as DNA, the CDR3 is TGTGCCAGCAGTTTCCGGACTAGCAGCACAGATACGCAGTATTTT.

There are a few counts of this clonotype. The rearrangement joins TRBV7-8 to TRBJ2-1; 10 bases line up with TRBD1. Per germline, CDR1 SGHVS and CDR2 FQNEAQ. CDR3 length equals 16 residues. With V trimmed by 3 bases and J by 7 bases, 9 bases remained unmatched. This CDR3 is CASSFLRTGGRNEQFF. Written as DNA, the CDR3 is TGTGCCAGCAGCTTCCTACGGACAGGGGGGAGGAATGAGCAGTTCTTC.

This clonotype turned up a few times. For the CDR3, the DNA is TGTGCCACCAGCAGTAGACTAGCGCCGAACACCGGGGAGCTGTTTTTT. This sequence encodes CATSSRLAPNTGELFF. The chain recombines TRBV15 with TRBJ2-2; TRBD2 matches at 8 bases. Germline CDR1 reads LNHNV; CDR2 reads YYDKDF (reference sequence). The V segment lost 3 bases and the J segment 0 bases; nucleotides outside the gene matches: 3. CDR3 length equals 16 residues.